These 20 T cell receptor beta chains originate from one sample sequenced in a study of blood T cell repertoires in COVID-19. Method: immunoSEQ multiplex PCR; TCRdb's copy keeps in-frame clones and lacks some. The sample contains approximately 240,000 clones, around 81% of which appear only once. Specimen: peripheral blood. These receptor sequences come from an older woman with active or convalescent COVID-19.

This chain uses TRBV19 with TRBJ1-3, with D uncertain. The germline gives CDR1 LNHDA, CDR2 SQIVND (reference sequence). V gave up 4 bases and J gave up 6 bases, with 13 bases separating them. CDR3 length: 14 residues. The CDR3 nucleotides are TGTGCCAGTAGTACCCGGGTTGTAGTAAACACCATATATTTT. Its translation is CASSTRVVVNTIYF.

With respect to this clone: Other DNA variants within this sample encode the same CDR3. The gene calls are TRBV19 and TRBJ1-5, with 9 nucleotides matching TRBD1. Trimming removed 9 bases from V and 1 base from J; junction bases left unmatched: 4. The length of the CDR3 is 14 residues. Germline loops: CDR1 LNHDA, CDR2 SQIVND (reference sequence). CDR3 nucleotides: TGTGCCAGCCGGGACAGGGCGAGCAATCAGCCCCAGCATTTT. Amino acids: CASRDRASNQPQHF.

The CDR3 DNA is TGTGCCAGCAGCCAAGGAGGAATCGCCAAAAACATTCAGTACTTC. Protein product: CASSQGGIAKNIQYF. J is TRBJ2-4 and V is TRBV3-1 (or the pseudogene TRBV3-2); D is undetermined. The CDR3 has 15 amino acids. The V end lost 1 base, the J end lost 1 base, and 8 bases lay between the germline ends. CDR1 is LGHDT, CDR2 YNNKEL, per germline (reference sequence).

V usage is TRBV5-1 and J usage is TRBJ1-6; D perhaps matches TRBD1 (6 bases). The V end lost 1 base, the J end lost 8 bases, and 16 bases lay between the germline ends. The CDR3 is 16 amino acids. In germline, CDR1 is SGHRS, CDR2 YFSETQ. The chain's CDR3 is CASSLNSGVRDSPLHF. The CDR3 DNA is TGCGCCAGCAGCTTGAATTCAGGGGTACGTGATTCACCCCTCCACTTT.

The rearrangement links TRBV11-3 to TRBJ2-2, with 7 bases aligning to TRBD2. J was trimmed by 0 bases and V by 1 base; bases with no gene match: 5. This CDR3 region has 17 residues. Germline CDR1 reads SGHNT; CDR2 reads YENEEA. The CDR3 bases are TGTGCCAGCAGCTTAGGGTTGGGGACTACGAACACCGGGGAGCTGTTTTTT. This encodes CASSLGLGTTNTGELFF.

This chain uses TRBV5-6 with TRBJ1-6; D possibly corresponds to TRBD1 (6 bases). CDR3 length: 13 residues. Per the germline V gene, CDR1 is SGHDT and CDR2 is YYEEEE. Trimming pared 4 bases from V and 11 bases from J, leaving 13 bases between. The CDR3 spells CASSMTTGTPLHF. DNA of the CDR3: TGTGCCAGCAGCATGACGACAGGAACACCCCTCCACTTT.

V is TRBV5-1 and J is TRBJ2-3, with 10 bases matching TRBD2. Germline trimming cut 2 bases from V and 0 bases from J; bases unmatched to any gene: 9. The CDR3 totals 18 residues. The germline V gene encodes CDR1 SGHRS and CDR2 YFSETQ. The CDR3 sequence is CASSLRLAGAGSTDTQYF. CDR3 nucleotides: TGCGCCAGCAGCTTACGGCTAGCGGGAGCGGGGAGCACAGATACGCAGTATTTT.

The genes are TRBV28 and TRBJ2-3; D unclear. The V gene lost 9 bases and the J gene lost 2 bases, with 12 bases spanning the gap. The CDR3 is made up of 13 amino acids. The germline V gene encodes CDR1 MDHEN and CDR2 SYDVKM. CDR3 in DNA: TGTGCCAGTCAAACGTTAGACACAGATACGCAGTATTTT. It yields the protein CASQTLDTDTQYF.

The genes are TRBV10-3 and TRBJ1-2; a possible D gene is TRBD1 (5 bases). The CDR3 runs 13 residues. Germline CDR1 and CDR2: ENHRY and SYGVKD. Trimming pared 7 bases from V and 3 bases from J, leaving 12 bases between. The CDR3 region has the DNA TGTGCCATCACAGGGAATGCGGACTATGGCTACACCTTC. Protein sequence: CAITGNADYGYTF.

The rearrangement uses TRBV20-1 and TRBJ1-2; no firm D call. Looked up from germline, CDR1 is DFQATT and CDR2 is SNEGSKA (reference sequence). V lost 3 bases and J lost 4, with 12 bases in between. The CDR3 is 13 amino acids. The CDR3 protein is CSASGLETYGYTF. Here the CDR3 DNA reads TGCAGTGCTAGTGGACTGGAGACCTATGGCTACACCTTC.

J is TRBJ2-5 and V is TRBV19; 8 bases fit TRBD2. Germline V gene data show CDR1 as LNHDA and CDR2 as SQIVND (reference sequence). This CDR3 has 15 residues. V lost 2 bases, J lost 5 bases, and 7 bases stayed unmatched. The CDR3, as DNA: TGTGCCAGTAGTATATCAGCGGGAGCGGCGGAGACCCAGTACTTC. As protein: CASSISAGAAETQYF.

The chain recombines TRBV5-1 with TRBJ1-4; TRBD1 aligns across 7 bases. Trimming cost V 0 bases and J 6 bases; bases outside gene matches: 8. The CDR3 loop spans 16 amino acids. In germline, CDR1 is SGHRS, CDR2 YFSETQ. The CDR3, as DNA: TGCGCCAGCAGCTTGGTAGGTGGAGGGGGCCATGAAAAACTGTTTTTT. Translating gives CASSLVGGGGHEKLFF.

V is TRBV7-8 and J is TRBJ1-1; tentative D call: TRBD1 (6 bases). The length of the CDR3 is 12 residues. Germline V gene sequence: CDR1 SGHVS, CDR2 FQNEAQ. The ends were cut back, 1 base at V and 8 bases at J, with 8 bases in the middle. CDR3 protein: CASSLGGPEAFF. The CDR3 coding sequence is TGTGCCAGCAGCTTAGGGGGGCCCGAAGCTTTCTTT.

This chain uses TRBV2 with TRBJ2-1; 7 positions match TRBD2. Losses at the gene ends were 7 bases for V and 7 bases for J; bases not matched to a gene: 13. The CDR3 consists of 15 residues. CDR1 is SNHLY, CDR2 FYNNEI, per germline. The CDR3 sequence is CASKELTSWKNEQFF. DNA of the CDR3: TGTGCCAGCAAGGAGTTGACTAGCTGGAAGAATGAGCAGTTCTTC.

The chain is built from TRBV3-1 (or the pseudogene TRBV3-2) and TRBJ2-2; 8 positions match TRBD1. The CDR3 extends over 18 amino acids. Germline V gene data show CDR1 as LGHDT and CDR2 as YNNKEL (reference sequence). J was trimmed by 3 bases and V by 4 bases; bases with no gene match: 13. The CDR3 protein is CASSLPTGASRDTGELFF. The CDR3 nucleotides read TGTGCCAGCAGCCTCCCGACAGGGGCTTCAAGGGACACCGGGGAGCTGTTTTTT.

This clone appeared a single time. CDR3 region: CASSSSIAGGPYEQYF. CDR3 DNA: TGTGCCAGCAGCTCCTCTATAGCGGGAGGGCCCTACGAGCAGTACTTC. The chain carries TRBV5-5 and TRBJ2-7, with TRBD2 identical over 11 bases. Trimming removed 3 bases from V and 2 bases from J; junction bases left unmatched: 7. The CDR3 contains 16 residues. Germline CDR1 and CDR2: SGHKS and YYEKEE (reference sequence).

The chain combines TRBV19 with TRBJ1-6; D unresolved. The V end lost 5 bases, the J end lost 8 bases, and 10 bases lay between the germline ends. The CDR3 sequence is 13 residues long. Germline V gene lookup returns CDR1 LNHDA and CDR2 SQIVND (reference sequence). DNA for the CDR3: TGTGCCAGTAGTGGACGGGATTATTCACCCCTCCACTTT. Translation gives CASSGRDYSPLHF.

The CDR3 DNA follows: TGTGCCAGCAGCCTTACTAGCGGGGCAAACACCGGGGAGCTGTTTTTT. Amino acid sequence: CASSLTSGANTGELFF. The chain couples TRBV3-1 (or the pseudogene TRBV3-2) to TRBJ2-2, with 10 bases matching TRBD2. Per the germline V gene, CDR1 is LGHDT and CDR2 is YNNKEL (reference sequence). V trimming: 4 bases; J trimming: 2 bases; junction bases outside the gene matches: 4. The CDR3 runs 16 residues.

The J gene is TRBJ2-3, the V gene TRBV4-1; the D gene is possibly TRBD1 (6 bases). The germline gives CDR1 MGHRA, CDR2 YSYEKL. The CDR3 spans 15 residues. V gave up 1 base and J gave up 2 bases, with 10 bases separating them. For the CDR3, the DNA is TGCGCCAGCAGCCAAGTGGGGGCCTCCACAGATACGCAGTATTTT. Translating it yields CASSQVGASTDTQYF.

The rearrangement uses TRBV27 and TRBJ2-1; no definite D call. Germline values: CDR1 MNHEY, CDR2 SMNVEV (reference sequence). The CDR3 is 17 amino acids. Trimming took 4 bases from V and 0 from J, leaving 16 bases between them. This chain's CDR3 is CASSSRHATSSYNEQFF. CDR3 DNA: TGTGCCAGCAGTTCACGACACGCTACGAGCTCCTACAATGAGCAGTTCTTC.